Shown below are 23 T cell receptor beta chains from a single sample sequenced in a study of beta chain features in type 1 diabetes. Of the isolated RNA, all was reverse transcribed, and so the sequenced material was expressed TCRB transcripts. Some clones are missing from TCRdb's copy, which holds only in-frame ones; the method was immunoSEQ multiplex PCR. The sample lists 250,000 to 350,000 clones; 12% to 15% were seen once. The sample was central memory CD4+ T cells from blood. These receptors originate from a man aged 25-45 years in good health.

This clone came up many times. The chain joins TRBV21-1 to TRBJ2-1; the table's TRBD1 call for D was not verified on the DNA. TRBV21-1 is a known pseudogene. This CDR3 region has 13 residues. In DNA form, the CDR3 reads TGTGCCAGCAGGAACAGGGACAGCAATGAGCAGTTCTTC. Its protein is CASRNRDSNEQFF.

This chain links TRBV11-2 with TRBJ1-1; D might be TRBD1 (6 bases). Germline V gene data show CDR1 as SGHAT and CDR2 as FQNNGV. CDR3 length: 14 residues. V dropped 7 bases and J dropped 5 bases, with 17 bases sitting between them. Written as DNA, the CDR3 is TGTGCCAGCACAAGAACAGGGTGGGGAACTGAAGCTTTCTTT. Its protein is CASTRTGWGTEAFF.

This clone has just a few counts. The chain employs TRBV27 and TRBJ2-4; no clear D. Germline V lookup: CDR1 MNHEY, CDR2 SMNVEV (reference sequence). This CDR3 region has 13 residues. V lost 3 bases and J 8 bases, leaving 11 bases between the germline ends. The CDR3 sequence: CASSFQRGDIQYF. The DNA of the CDR3 is TGTGCCAGCAGTTTCCAACGTGGGGACATTCAGTACTTC.

The chain joins TRBV11-2 to TRBJ1-2; no clear D. Germline loops: CDR1 SGHAT, CDR2 FQNNGV. This CDR3 is 16 amino acids long. V lost 5 bases and J 7 bases, leaving 23 bases between the germline ends. In nucleotides, the CDR3 is TGTGCCAGCAGCCCGTCCGGGCAGGCGGCGGGTGGTGGCTACACCTTC. As protein: CASSPSGQAAGGGYTF.

The chain combines TRBV7-9 with TRBJ1-3, with D unresolved. The CDR3 is 11 residues long. Deletions cut 3 bases from V and 7 bases from J, with 4 bases between. Germline lookup yields CDR1 SEHNR and CDR2 FQNEAQ (reference sequence). The chain's CDR3 is CASSLRNTIYF. In DNA, the CDR3 is TGTGCCAGCAGCTTGAGGAACACCATATATTTT.

This clone was found a few times. The J gene is TRBJ1-6, the V gene TRBV19, with D tentatively TRBD1 (5 bases). V was cut by 7 bases and J by 7 bases, with 17 bases left in between. The CDR3 is made up of 15 amino acids. Germline V gives CDR1 LNHDA, CDR2 SQIVND (reference sequence). CDR3 amino acids: CASKAPGRSNSPLHF. CDR3 nucleotides: TGTGCCAGTAAGGCTCCGGGACGGTCGAATTCACCCCTCCACTTT.

This clone was counted a few times. This chain joins TRBV5-4 and TRBJ1-2; D gene uncertain. V was cut by 5 bases and J by 4 bases, with 15 bases left in between. CDR3 length equals 14 residues. Germline lookup yields CDR1 SGHNT and CDR2 YYREEE (reference sequence). The CDR3 DNA reads as TGTGCCAGCAGGTCCCAATACCGCGGCTATGGCTACACCTTC. This gives the protein CASRSQYRGYGYTF.

The genes are TRBV7-2 and TRBJ2-3; TRBD1 or TRBD2 may be the D gene (5 bases each). There are 13 residues in the CDR3. The V end lost 5 bases, the J end lost 8 bases, and 14 bases lay between the germline ends. The germline V gene has CDR1 SGHTA and CDR2 FQGNSA. The DNA of the CDR3 is TGTGCCAGCAGCCGGGACCATTCTACTACGCAGTATTTT. It encodes CASSRDHSTTQYF.

The chain combines TRBV7-3 with TRBJ1-2, with 9 bases matching TRBD1. Trimming removed 4 bases from V and 8 bases from J; junction bases left unmatched: 5. This CDR3 is 13 amino acids long. CDR1 is SGHTA, CDR2 FQGTGA, per germline. CDR3 bases: TGTGCCAGCAGCTCCACAGGGGGCGGCGGCTACACCTTC. Protein product: CASSSTGGGGYTF.

This chain links TRBV7-3 with TRBJ2-1; D call uncertain. The CDR3 sequence is 13 residues long. CDR1 is SGHTA, CDR2 FQGTGA, per germline. Trimming cost V 2 bases and J 7 bases, with 9 bases left between them. The CDR3 is CASSLARANEQFF. CDR3 nucleotides: TGTGCCAGCAGCTTAGCGCGAGCGAATGAGCAGTTCTTC.

This clone has only a few counts. A junction end diverges from the germline sequence, so it may reflect a read error. The V call is TRBV9, the J call TRBJ1-4, with D maybe TRBD1 (6 bases). The CDR3 is made up of 13 amino acids. Germline V gene lookup returns CDR1 SGDLS and CDR2 YYNGEE. The CDR3 coding sequence is TGTGCCAGCAGCGTAGGGGAACGGGGACAACTGCTTTTT. This encodes CASSVGERGQLLF.

The rearrangement uses TRBV7-6 and TRBJ1-3, with D possibly being TRBD1 (6 bases). Germline-derived CDR1 and CDR2 are SGHVS and FNYEAQ. This CDR3 is 16 amino acids long. Trimming took off 5 bases at V and 0 bases at J, with 14 bases between the two ends. CDR3: CASSPYGQLSGNTIYF. CDR3 coding DNA: TGTGCCAGCAGCCCCTATGGACAGCTCTCTGGAAACACCATATATTTT.

The J gene is TRBJ1-1, the V gene TRBV18; TRBD1 is a possible D gene (5 bases). The CDR3 is 14 amino acids. The germline V gene has CDR1 KGHSH and CDR2 LQKENI. The V end lost 3 bases, the J end lost 6 bases, and 14 bases lay between the germline ends. CDR3 residues: CASSPQGGLAEAFF. DNA of the CDR3: TGTGCCAGCTCACCCCAGGGAGGGCTCGCTGAAGCTTTCTTT.

This clone was counted at least ten times. The V call is TRBV7-2, the J call TRBJ2-1; 15 bases are shared with TRBD2. This CDR3 has 15 amino acids. The V gene's germline CDR1 is SGHTA and CDR2 FQGNSA. V gave up 7 bases and J gave up 9 bases; unmatched junction bases: 7. The CDR3 spells CASKGTSGGQGEQFF. As DNA, the CDR3 is TGTGCCAGCAAGGGGACTAGCGGGGGGCAGGGTGAGCAGTTCTTC.

Worth noting for this clone: The sample contains more than one DNA sequence encoding this CDR3. V is TRBV4-3 and J is TRBJ2-1, with 9 bases identical to TRBD2. CDR1 and CDR2 (germline): LGHNA, YSLEER. V lost 0 bases, J lost 4 bases, and 4 bases stayed unmatched. CDR3 size: 16 residues. The CDR3 region is CASSQDPSGIYNEQFF. DNA for the CDR3: TGCGCCAGCAGCCAAGACCCTAGCGGGATTTACAATGAGCAGTTCTTC.

This chain links TRBV5-4 with TRBJ2-7; no firm D call. V gave up 2 bases and J gave up 0 bases, with 9 bases separating them. This CDR3 region has 14 residues. Germline assignment: CDR1 SGHNT and CDR2 YYREEE (reference sequence). The CDR3 loop is CASSLLPDSYEQYF. DNA for the CDR3: TGTGCCAGCAGCTTACTTCCTGACTCCTACGAGCAGTACTTC.

This clone was observed a handful of times. The chain links TRBV19 to TRBJ1-2; 9 bases are shared with TRBD1. CDR3 length equals 13 residues. V shed 6 bases, J shed 7 bases, and the junction held 6 bases outside the gene matches. In germline, CDR1 is LNHDA, CDR2 SQIVND (reference sequence). This chain's CDR3 is CASSPDRGLGYTF. As DNA, the CDR3 is TGTGCCAGTAGCCCGGACAGGGGTCTTGGCTACACCTTC. Based on the CDR3 plus reference TRBV19 and TRBJ1-2, the full variable domain is DGGITQSPKYLFRKEGQNVTLSCEQNLNHDAMYWYRQDPGQGLRLIYYSQIVNDFQKGDIAEGYSVSREKKESFPLTVTSAQKNPTAFYLCASSPDRGLGYTFGSGTRLTVV.

This clone has at least ten counts. J is TRBJ2-4 and V is TRBV25-1, with TRBD1 identical over 10 bases. This CDR3 is built from 16 residues. V gave up 6 bases and J gave up 1 base; unmatched junction bases: 6. From germline, CDR1 is MGHDK and CDR2 SYGVNS. In nucleotides, the CDR3 is TGTGCCAGCAGCGAGGACAGGGGGGCGGCCAAAAACATTCAGTACTTC. The encoded protein is CASSEDRGAAKNIQYF.

This clone was picked up a small number of times. The chain uses TRBV18 and TRBJ1-1; D uncertain. This CDR3 region has 13 residues. Germline CDR1 and CDR2: KGHSH and LQKENI. Deletions cut 3 bases from V and 5 bases from J, with 10 bases between. The CDR3 reads CASSPLRGTEAFF. The CDR3, as DNA: TGTGCCAGCTCACCCCTACGGGGAACTGAAGCTTTCTTT.

The V and J genes are TRBV7-2 and TRBJ1-2; D is unresolved. V was pared by 0 bases and J by 4 bases, with 12 bases between. The length of the CDR3 is 15 residues. The germline V gene encodes CDR1 SGHTA and CDR2 FQGNSA. CDR3 residues: CASSLAPKSGYGYTF. The CDR3 DNA follows: TGTGCCAGCAGCTTAGCCCCAAAGAGTGGCTATGGCTACACCTTC.

In this sample, this clone turned up many times. The chain combines TRBV7-9 with TRBJ2-1, with 9 bases lining up with TRBD2. V lost 3 bases and J lost 7; bases outside the gene matches: 4. This CDR3 has 14 amino acids. Germline CDR1 and CDR2: SEHNR and FQNEAQ (reference sequence). The CDR3 nucleotides read TGTGCCAGCAGCTTGGCTAGCGGGGCAAATGAGCAGTTCTTC. Its translation is CASSLASGANEQFF.

This clone was seen only a few times. This chain joins TRBV7-2 and TRBJ2-4, with 9 bases that match TRBD2. CDR1 is SGHTA, CDR2 FQGNSA, per germline. The CDR3 has 18 residues. V lost 5 bases, J lost 2 bases, and 13 bases stayed unmatched. CDR3 residues: CASSQDIRLAGTKNIQYF. CDR3 in DNA: TGTGCCAGCAGCCAAGATATTCGTCTAGCGGGGACCAAAAACATTCAGTACTTC.

This clone was counted between two and nine times. The chain has TRBV27 and TRBJ2-1; the D gene is possibly TRBD2 (6 bases). The CDR3 length is 15 residues. V shed 5 bases and J shed 7 bases, with 18 bases lying between them. Germline CDR1 MNHEY, CDR2 SMNVEV (reference sequence). The CDR3 DNA reads as TGTGCCAGCAGTCAGGACGGCAGGAGGGGAAATGAGCAGTTCTTC. Its protein is CASSQDGRRGNEQFF.